The 6 T cell receptor beta chains reported below all come from one sample, sequenced in a study of T cell changes during pregnancy in multiple sclerosis. This table comes from immunoSEQ multiplex PCR, and its TCRdb copy is limited to in-frame clones, with some not included. Of roughly 80,000 clones listed, around 93% were seen once; the top ten hold approximately 2.4%. This material consisted of peripheral blood, taken in the second trimester of pregnancy. The receptor set was obtained from a female donor with multiple sclerosis, enrolled in a pregnancy study.

This clone appeared once. The V and J genes are TRBV18 and TRBJ2-7; maybe TRBD1 (5 bases). Germline loops: CDR1 KGHSH, CDR2 LQKENI. V was trimmed by 2 bases and J by 11 bases, leaving 19 bases between them. The CDR3 covers 14 residues. The CDR3 is CASSPRAEDAQEYF. As DNA, the CDR3 is TGTGCCAGCTCACCAAGGGCCGAGGACGCACAGGAGTACTTC. Together with reference TRBV18 and TRBJ2-7, the CDR3 gives the full variable domain: NAGVMQNPRHLVRRRGQEARLRCSPMKGHSHVYWYRQLPEEGLKFMVYLQKENIIDESGMPKERFSAEFPKEGPSILRIQQVVRGDSAAYFCASSPRAEDAQEYFGPGTRLTVT.

V usage is TRBV5-5 and J usage is TRBJ2-3; 7 bases fit TRBD1. The CDR3 length is 15 residues. Losses at the gene ends were 4 bases for V and 0 bases for J; bases not matched to a gene: 5. Germline assignment: CDR1 SGHKS and CDR2 YYEKEE (reference sequence). The CDR3 spells CASSLWDSSTDTQYF. CDR3 sequence (DNA): TGTGCCAGCAGCCTCTGGGACAGTAGCACAGATACGCAGTATTTT.

In its sample, this clone was seen once. The chain has TRBV15 and TRBJ2-3; 11 bases map to TRBD2. Germline V gives CDR1 LNHNV, CDR2 YYDKDF (reference sequence). The CDR3 loop spans 18 amino acids. Trimming cost V 1 base and J 1 base; bases outside gene matches: 7. As DNA, the CDR3 is TGTGCCACCAGCAGAGGACTAGCGGGGACCTTTGGCACAGATACGCAGTATTTT. The encoded protein is CATSRGLAGTFGTDTQYF. The full variable domain, in which reference TRBV15 and TRBJ2-3 provide the parts outside the CDR3, is DAMVIQNPRYQVTQFGKPVTLSCSQTLNHNVMYWYQQKSSQAPKLLFHYYDKDFNNEADTPDNFQSRRPNTSFCFLDIRSPGLGDTAMYLCATSRGLAGTFGTDTQYFGPGTRLTVL.

The chain is built from TRBV19 and TRBJ2-6; tentatively, D is TRBD1 (6 bases). The V end lost 5 bases, the J end lost 1 base, and 12 bases lay between the germline ends. CDR3 length: 16 residues. CDR1 is LNHDA, CDR2 SQIVND, per germline (reference sequence). Here the CDR3 reads CASSWAGESGANVLTF. The CDR3 DNA is TGTGCCAGTAGTTGGGCAGGGGAGTCTGGGGCCAACGTCCTGACTTTC.

The chain is built from TRBV19 and TRBJ2-2, with 9 positions matching TRBD1. Germline V gives CDR1 LNHDA, CDR2 SQIVND (reference sequence). CDR3 length equals 14 residues. J was trimmed by 2 bases and V by 10 bases; bases with no gene match: 5. CDR3 region: CAIRTGENTGELFF. The DNA for the CDR3 is TGTGCCATACGGACAGGGGAAAACACCGGGGAGCTGTTTTTT.

The chain has TRBV30 and TRBJ2-7; 13 nucleotides line up with TRBD2. The CDR3 is made up of 13 amino acids. The V gene end was trimmed by 8 bases and the J gene end by 9 bases; junction bases not matched to a gene: 10. Germline V gene lookup returns CDR1 GTSNPN and CDR2 SVGIG (reference sequence). The CDR3 loop reads CAGGGLAGLGQYF. The CDR3 DNA is TGTGCCGGGGGGGGACTAGCGGGATTAGGGCAGTACTTC.